Each of the 5 T cell receptor beta chains below was sequenced from the same sample in a study of blood T cell repertoires in COVID-19. Libraries were prepared by immunoSEQ multiplex PCR; TCRdb keeps only in-frame clonotypes and omits some of them. The table lists a few hundred thousand clones, approximately 77% of them singletons. Input material: peripheral blood. The receptors here all came from a woman older than 75 with acute or convalescent COVID-19.

The rearrangement uses TRBV6-1 and TRBJ1-2; 7 nucleotides agree with TRBD1. The junction had 9 bases not matched to a gene; V was cut back by 1 base and J by 4 bases. CDR3 length: 16 residues. Germline lookup yields CDR1 MNHNS and CDR2 SASEGT. The CDR3 DNA reads as TGTGCCAGCAGTGAAGGCCCTCTACAGGGGACCTATGGCTACACCTTC. It yields the protein CASSEGPLQGTYGYTF.

The chain combines TRBV7-9 with TRBJ2-7, with 7 bases identical to TRBD2. Looked up from germline, CDR1 is SEHNR and CDR2 is FQNEAQ (reference sequence). The CDR3 extends over 14 amino acids. Unmatched junction bases numbered 3, after V lost 4 bases and J lost 0 bases. CDR3 amino acids: CASSWGGSSYEQYF. The CDR3 nucleotides are TGTGCCAGCAGCTGGGGGGGGAGCTCCTACGAGCAGTACTTC.

The V call is TRBV7-2, the J call TRBJ1-2; 7 bases line up with TRBD1. Germline CDR1 is SGHTA and CDR2 is FQGNSA. V lost 4 bases, J lost 3 bases, and 5 bases stayed unmatched. This CDR3 comprises 14 residues. The CDR3 DNA reads as TGTGCCAGCAGCTCACAGGGGCGTGACTATGGCTACACCTTC. Residues: CASSSQGRDYGYTF.

The chain has TRBV12-3 or TRBV12-4 and TRBJ1-2; D not resolved. The V end was cut by 3 bases, the J end by 12 bases, with 11 bases between. CDR3 length: 11 amino acids. The CDR3 protein is CASSLGHLDTF. The CDR3 nucleotides are TGTGCCAGCAGTTTGGGTCACCTAGACACCTTC.

The CDR3: CASSLGAESSYEQYF. In DNA, the CDR3 is TGTGCCAGCAGCTTGGGAGCGGAAAGCTCCTACGAGCAGTACTTC. The chain links TRBV5-4 to TRBJ2-7, with D perhaps TRBD2 (5 bases). CDR3 length: 15 amino acids. Trimming took 0 bases from V and 0 from J, leaving 10 bases between them. CDR1 SGHNT and CDR2 YYREEE come from the germline V gene (reference sequence).